The clone carrying this T cell receptor beta chain was detected a few times. These data come from a study of blood T cell repertoires in COVID-19. The wider study: The United States, Italy and Spain supplied acute and convalescent COVID-19 samples.

Clones were read by immunoSEQ multiplex PCR, and TCRdb kept only the in-frame ones, dropping some. Of about 500,000 clones listed, roughly 90% are singletons. The clonotype originates from a young woman who had recovered from COVID-19. Input material: PBMCs or T cells enriched from blood (not recorded which).

The CDR3 region has the DNA TGTGCCAGCAGTGGCTCCGGTGGGGCCTCTGGAAACACCATATATTTT. This translates into CASSGSGGASGNTIYF. The chain joins TRBV25-1 to TRBJ1-3; possible D gene TRBD1, 5 bases. The germline CDR1 and CDR2 sequences are MGHDK and SYGVNS. This CDR3 is 16 amino acids long. Trimming stripped 4 bases from V and 0 bases from J, with 13 bases between.